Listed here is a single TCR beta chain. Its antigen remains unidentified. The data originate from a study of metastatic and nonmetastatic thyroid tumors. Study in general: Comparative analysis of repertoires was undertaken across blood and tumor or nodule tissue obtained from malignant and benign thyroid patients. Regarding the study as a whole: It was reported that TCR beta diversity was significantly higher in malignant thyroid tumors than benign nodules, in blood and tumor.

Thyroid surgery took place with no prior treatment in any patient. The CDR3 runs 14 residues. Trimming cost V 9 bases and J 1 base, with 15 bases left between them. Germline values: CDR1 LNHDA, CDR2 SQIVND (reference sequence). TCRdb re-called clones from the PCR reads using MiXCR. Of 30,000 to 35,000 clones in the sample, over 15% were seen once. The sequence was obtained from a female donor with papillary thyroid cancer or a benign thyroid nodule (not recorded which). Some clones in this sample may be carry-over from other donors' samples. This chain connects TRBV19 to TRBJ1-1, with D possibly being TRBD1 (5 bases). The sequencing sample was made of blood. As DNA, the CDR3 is TGTGCCAGCAGCCCGATGGGGCGGAACACTGAAGCTTTCTTT. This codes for CASSPMGRNTEAFF.